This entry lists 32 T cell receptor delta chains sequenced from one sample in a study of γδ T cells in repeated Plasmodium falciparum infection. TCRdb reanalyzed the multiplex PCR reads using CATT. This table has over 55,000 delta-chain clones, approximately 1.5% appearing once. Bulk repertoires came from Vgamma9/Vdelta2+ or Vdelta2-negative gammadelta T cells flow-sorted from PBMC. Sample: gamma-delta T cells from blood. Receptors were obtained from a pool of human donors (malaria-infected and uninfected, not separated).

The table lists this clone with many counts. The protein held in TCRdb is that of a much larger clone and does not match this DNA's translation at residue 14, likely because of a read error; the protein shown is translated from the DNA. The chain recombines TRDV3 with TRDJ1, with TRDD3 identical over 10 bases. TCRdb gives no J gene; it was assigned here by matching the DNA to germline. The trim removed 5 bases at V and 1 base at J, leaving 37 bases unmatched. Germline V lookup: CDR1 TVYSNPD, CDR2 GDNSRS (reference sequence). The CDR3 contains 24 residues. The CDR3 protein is CARHGAPHSPNHYRGIRGTDKLIF. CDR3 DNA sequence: TGTGCCCGTCACGGCGCTCCCCACTCACCTAATCATTACCGGGGGATACGAGGCACCGATAAACTCATCTTT.

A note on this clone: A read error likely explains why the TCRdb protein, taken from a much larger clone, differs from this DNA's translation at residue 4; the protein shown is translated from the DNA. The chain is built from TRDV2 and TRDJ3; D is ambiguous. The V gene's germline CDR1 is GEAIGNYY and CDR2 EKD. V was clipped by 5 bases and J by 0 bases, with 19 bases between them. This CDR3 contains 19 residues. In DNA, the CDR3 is TGTGCCTGTGGCAGGGCTGGCTGGCTGGACTCCTGGGACACCCGACAGATGTTTTTC. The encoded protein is CACGRAGWLDSWDTRQMFF.

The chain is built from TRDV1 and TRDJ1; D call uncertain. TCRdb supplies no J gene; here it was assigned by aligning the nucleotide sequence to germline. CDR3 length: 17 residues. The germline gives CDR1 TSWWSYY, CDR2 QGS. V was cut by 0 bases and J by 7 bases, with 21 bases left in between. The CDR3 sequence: CALGELTGRRGPGKLIF. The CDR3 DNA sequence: TGTGCTCTTGGGGAACTTACAGGGAGGCGGGGTCCAGGTAAACTCATCTTT.

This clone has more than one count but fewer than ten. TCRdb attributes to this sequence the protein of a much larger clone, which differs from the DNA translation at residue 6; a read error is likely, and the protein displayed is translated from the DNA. The chain's CDR3 is CALGPSWGRWGGAGETDKLIF. Written as DNA, the CDR3 is TGTGCTCTTGGGCCATCCTGGGGACGATGGGGGGGCGCGGGGGAAACCGATAAACTCATCTTT. This chain uses TRDV1 with TRDJ1, with a weak D call TRDD3 (6 bases). The germline V gene encodes CDR1 TSWWSYY and CDR2 QGS. This CDR3 contains 21 residues. V was cut by 5 bases and J by 2 bases, with 33 bases left in between.

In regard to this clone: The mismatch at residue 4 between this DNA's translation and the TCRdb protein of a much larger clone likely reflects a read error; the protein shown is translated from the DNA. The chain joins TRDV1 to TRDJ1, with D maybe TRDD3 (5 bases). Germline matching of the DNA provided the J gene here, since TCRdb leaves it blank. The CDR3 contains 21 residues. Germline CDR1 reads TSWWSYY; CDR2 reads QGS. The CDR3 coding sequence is TGTGCTCTTAGGGAACCCCAAAGACATTCCGAGAGGGTATACGCCACCGATAAACTCATCTTT. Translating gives CALREPQRHSERVYATDKLIF.

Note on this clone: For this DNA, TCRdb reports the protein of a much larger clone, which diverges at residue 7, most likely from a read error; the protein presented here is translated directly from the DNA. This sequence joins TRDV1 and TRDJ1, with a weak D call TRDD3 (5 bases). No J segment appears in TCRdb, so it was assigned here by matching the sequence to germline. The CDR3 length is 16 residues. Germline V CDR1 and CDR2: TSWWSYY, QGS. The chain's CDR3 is CAIGELTRDPPDKLIF. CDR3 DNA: TGTGCTATTGGGGAGCTTACCCGGGATCCCCCCGATAAACTCATCTTT.

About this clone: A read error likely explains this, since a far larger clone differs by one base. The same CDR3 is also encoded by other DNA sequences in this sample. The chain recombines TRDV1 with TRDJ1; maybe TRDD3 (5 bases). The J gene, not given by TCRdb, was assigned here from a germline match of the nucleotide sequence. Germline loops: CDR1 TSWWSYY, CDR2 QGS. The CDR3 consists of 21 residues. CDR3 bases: TGTGCTCTCGGGGAACCCCAAAGACATTCCGAGAGGGTATACGCCACCGATAAACTCATCTTT. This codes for CALGEPQRHSERVYATDKLIF.

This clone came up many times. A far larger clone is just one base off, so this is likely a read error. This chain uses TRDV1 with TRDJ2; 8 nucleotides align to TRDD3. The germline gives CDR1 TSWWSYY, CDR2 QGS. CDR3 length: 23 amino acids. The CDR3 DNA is TGTGCTCTTGGGGATCCCCCGGAAGGTTGGGGGATTGTGTCTATCCCTTTGACAGTACAACTCTTCTTT. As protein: CALGDPPEGWGIVSIPLTVQLFF.

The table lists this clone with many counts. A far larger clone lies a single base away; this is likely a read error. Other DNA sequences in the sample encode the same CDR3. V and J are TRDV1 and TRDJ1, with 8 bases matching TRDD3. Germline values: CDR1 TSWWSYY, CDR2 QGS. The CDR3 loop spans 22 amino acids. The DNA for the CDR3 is TGTGCCCTTGAGGCCCCGCCGTCCCATACTGGGGGCCGACAACTGTACACCGATAAACTCATCTTT. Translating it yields CALEAPPSHTGGRQLYTDKLIF.

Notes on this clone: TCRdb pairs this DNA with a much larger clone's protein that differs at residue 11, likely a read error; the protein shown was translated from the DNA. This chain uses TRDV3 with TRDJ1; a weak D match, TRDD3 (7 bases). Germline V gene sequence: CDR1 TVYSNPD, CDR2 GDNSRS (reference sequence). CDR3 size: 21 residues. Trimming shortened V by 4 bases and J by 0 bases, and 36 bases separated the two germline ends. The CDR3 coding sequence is TGTGCCTCTTCGGCCTTCCCGTTTGGGGATATTACTTGTGAGTACACCGATAAACTCATCTTT. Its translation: CASSAFPFGDITCEYTDKLIF.

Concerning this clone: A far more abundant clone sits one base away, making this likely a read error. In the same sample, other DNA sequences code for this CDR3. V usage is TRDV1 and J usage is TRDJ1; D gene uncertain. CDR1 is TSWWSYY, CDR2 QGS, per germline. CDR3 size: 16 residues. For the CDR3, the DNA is TGTGCTCTTGGGGACCCATTAACCGGGTACACTGATAAACTCATCTTT. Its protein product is CALGDPLTGYTDKLIF.

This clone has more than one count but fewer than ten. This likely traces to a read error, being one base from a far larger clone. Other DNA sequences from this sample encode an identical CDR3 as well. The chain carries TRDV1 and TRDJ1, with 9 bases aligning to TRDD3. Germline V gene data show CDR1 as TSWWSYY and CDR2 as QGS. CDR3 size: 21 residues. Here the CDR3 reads CALGLPFLPAGLGDRNRGLIF. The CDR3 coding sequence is TGTGCCCTTGGGCTCCCGTTCCTACCGGCAGGTCTGGGGGATCGCAATCGGGGACTCATTTTT.

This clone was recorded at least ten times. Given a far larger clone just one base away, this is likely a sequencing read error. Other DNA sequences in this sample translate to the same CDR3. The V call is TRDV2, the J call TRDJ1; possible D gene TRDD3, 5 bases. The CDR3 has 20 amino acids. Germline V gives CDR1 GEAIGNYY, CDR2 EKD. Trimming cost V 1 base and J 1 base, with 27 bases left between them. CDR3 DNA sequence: TGTGCCTGTGACACTCTTAGAGTGCTGGGTGGGCCGGTCATCACCGATAAACTCATCTTT. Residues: CACDTLRVLGGPVITDKLIF.

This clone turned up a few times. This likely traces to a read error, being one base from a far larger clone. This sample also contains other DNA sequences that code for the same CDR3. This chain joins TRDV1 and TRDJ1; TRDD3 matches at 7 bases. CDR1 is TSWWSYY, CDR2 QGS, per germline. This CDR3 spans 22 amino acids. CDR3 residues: CALGELVLSCALGDANTDKLIF. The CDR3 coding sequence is TGTGCTCTTGGAGAACTAGTCTTATCCTGCGCCTTGGGGGACGCAAACACCGATAAACTCATCTTT.

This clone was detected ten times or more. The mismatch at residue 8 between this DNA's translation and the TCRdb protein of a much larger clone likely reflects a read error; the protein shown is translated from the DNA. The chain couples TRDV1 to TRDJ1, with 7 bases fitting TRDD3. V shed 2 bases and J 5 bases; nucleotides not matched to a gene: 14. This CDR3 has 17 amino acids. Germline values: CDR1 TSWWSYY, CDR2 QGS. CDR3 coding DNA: TGTGCTCTTGGGGAATACAGCCCGGGATACTACCGGGATAAACTCATCTTT. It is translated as CALGEYSPGYYRDKLIF.

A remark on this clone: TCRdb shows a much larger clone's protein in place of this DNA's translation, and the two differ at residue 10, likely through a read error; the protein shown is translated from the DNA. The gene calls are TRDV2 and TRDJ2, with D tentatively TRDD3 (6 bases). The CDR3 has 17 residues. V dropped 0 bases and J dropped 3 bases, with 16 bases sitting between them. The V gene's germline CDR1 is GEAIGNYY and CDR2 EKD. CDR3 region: CACDTVLGTILTAQLFF. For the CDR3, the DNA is TGTGCCTGTGACACCGTACTGGGAACGATCCTGACAGCACAACTCTTCTTT.

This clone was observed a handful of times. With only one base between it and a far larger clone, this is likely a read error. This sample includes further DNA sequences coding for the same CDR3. The DNA of the CDR3 is TGTGCTCTTGGGGAGACCCATGCGTACTGGGGTCCCTTACGCCTTTTTAATAAGCTCATCTTT. Amino acids: CALGETHAYWGPLRLFNKLIF. The gene calls are TRDV1 and TRDJ1, with 7 bases lining up with TRDD3. The germline gives CDR1 TSWWSYY, CDR2 QGS. The CDR3 spans 21 residues.

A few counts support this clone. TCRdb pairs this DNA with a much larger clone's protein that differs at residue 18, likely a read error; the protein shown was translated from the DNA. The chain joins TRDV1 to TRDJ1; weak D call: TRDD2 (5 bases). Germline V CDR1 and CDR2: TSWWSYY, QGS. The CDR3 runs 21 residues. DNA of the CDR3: TGTGCTCTTGGGGAACTACTATTCGCCTACGTTGTTCCGCAGTACACCGATGAACTCATCTTT. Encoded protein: CALGELLFAYVVPQYTDELIF.

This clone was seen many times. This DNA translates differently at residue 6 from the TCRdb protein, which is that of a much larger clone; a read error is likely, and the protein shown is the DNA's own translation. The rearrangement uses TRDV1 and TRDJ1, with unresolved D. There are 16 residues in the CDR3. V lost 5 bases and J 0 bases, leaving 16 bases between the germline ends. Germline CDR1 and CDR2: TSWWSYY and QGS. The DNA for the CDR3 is TGTGCTCTTGGGATCGGACAGCCCGCATACACCGATAAACTCATCTTT. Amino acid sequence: CALGIGQPAYTDKLIF.

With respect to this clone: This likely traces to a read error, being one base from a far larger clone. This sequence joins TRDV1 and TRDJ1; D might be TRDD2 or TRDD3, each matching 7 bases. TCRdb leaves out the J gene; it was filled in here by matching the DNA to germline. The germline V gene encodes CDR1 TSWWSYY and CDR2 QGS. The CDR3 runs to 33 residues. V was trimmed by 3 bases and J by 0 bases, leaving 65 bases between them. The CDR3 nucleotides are TGTGCTCTTGGGGAGACCCAATTTGGTAAAGGCCTTCCTCTTCGTACTGGGGATCGGGGGGGTCTGTGGGGTTTTCCATACACCGATAAACTCATCTTT. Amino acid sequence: CALGETQFGKGLPLRTGDRGGLWGFPYTDKLIF.

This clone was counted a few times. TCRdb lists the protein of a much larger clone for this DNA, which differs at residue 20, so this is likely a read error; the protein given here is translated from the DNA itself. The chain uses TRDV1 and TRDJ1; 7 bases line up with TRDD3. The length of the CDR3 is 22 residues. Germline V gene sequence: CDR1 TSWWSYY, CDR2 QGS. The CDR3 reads CALGVVVDTPRLYWGYTDKIIF. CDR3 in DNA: TGTGCTCTTGGGGTGGTGGTCGATACCCCGCGGTTATACTGGGGTTATACCGATAAAATCATCTTT.

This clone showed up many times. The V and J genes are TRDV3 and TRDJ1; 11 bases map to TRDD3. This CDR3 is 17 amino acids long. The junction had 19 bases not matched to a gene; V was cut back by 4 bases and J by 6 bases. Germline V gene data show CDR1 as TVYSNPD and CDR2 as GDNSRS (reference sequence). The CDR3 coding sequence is TGTGCCTGTCGTGGGCGTTGGGGGATACGCTCCTCCAATAAACTCATCTTT. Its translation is CACRGRWGIRSSNKLIF.

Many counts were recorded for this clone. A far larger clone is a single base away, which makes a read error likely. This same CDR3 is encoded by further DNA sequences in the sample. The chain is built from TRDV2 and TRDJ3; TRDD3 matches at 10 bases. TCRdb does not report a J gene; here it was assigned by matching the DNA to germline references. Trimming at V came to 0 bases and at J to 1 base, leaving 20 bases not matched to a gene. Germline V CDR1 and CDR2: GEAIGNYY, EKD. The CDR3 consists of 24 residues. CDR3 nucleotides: TGTGCCTGTGACACCATCGATTCCCGTACTGGGGGATCGGGGCCTTCCTGGGACACCCGACAGATGTTTTTC. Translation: CACDTIDSRTGGSGPSWDTRQMFF.

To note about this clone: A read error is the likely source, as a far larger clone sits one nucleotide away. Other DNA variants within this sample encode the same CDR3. The CDR3 spells CALGERTIDGGYGSYTDKLIF. The CDR3 DNA follows: TGTGCTCTTGGGGAACGGACCATCGATGGGGGATACGGTTCCTATACCGATAAACTCATCTTT. The chain joins TRDV1 to TRDJ1; 11 bases line up with TRDD3. TCRdb is silent on the J gene; assignment here came from matching the DNA to germline. Germline V lookup: CDR1 TSWWSYY, CDR2 QGS. After removal of 1 base from V and 2 bases from J, the junction contained 18 bases not matched to a gene. The CDR3 runs 21 residues.

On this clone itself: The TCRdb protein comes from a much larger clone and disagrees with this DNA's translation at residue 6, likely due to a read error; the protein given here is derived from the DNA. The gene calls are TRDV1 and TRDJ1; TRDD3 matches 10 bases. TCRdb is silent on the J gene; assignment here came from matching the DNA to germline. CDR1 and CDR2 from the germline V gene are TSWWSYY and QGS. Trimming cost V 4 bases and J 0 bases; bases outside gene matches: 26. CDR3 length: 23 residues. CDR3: CALGGSSAPLLYWGIRYTDKLIF. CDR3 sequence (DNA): TGTGCTCTTGGGGGTTCTTCCGCTCCTTTACTCTACTGGGGGATTAGGTACACCGATAAACTCATCTTT.

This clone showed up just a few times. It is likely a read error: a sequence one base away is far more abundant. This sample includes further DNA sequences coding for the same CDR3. The CDR3 nucleotides are TGTGCCTGTGACCGACTACTGGGGGATACAAAGAGAGTGTACACCGATAAGCTCATCTTT. It codes for CACDRLLGDTKRVYTDKLIF. The chain combines TRDV2 with TRDJ1; 12 nucleotides agree with TRDD3. The CDR3 has 20 residues. Per germline, CDR1 GEAIGNYY and CDR2 EKD.

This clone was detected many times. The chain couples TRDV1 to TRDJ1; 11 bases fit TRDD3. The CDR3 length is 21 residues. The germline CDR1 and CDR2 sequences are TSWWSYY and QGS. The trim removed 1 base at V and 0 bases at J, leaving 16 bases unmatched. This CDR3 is CALGEPVPHWGIMRNTDKLIF. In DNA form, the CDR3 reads TGTGCTCTTGGGGAACCTGTGCCCCACTGGGGGATAATGCGCAACACCGATAAACTCATCTTT.

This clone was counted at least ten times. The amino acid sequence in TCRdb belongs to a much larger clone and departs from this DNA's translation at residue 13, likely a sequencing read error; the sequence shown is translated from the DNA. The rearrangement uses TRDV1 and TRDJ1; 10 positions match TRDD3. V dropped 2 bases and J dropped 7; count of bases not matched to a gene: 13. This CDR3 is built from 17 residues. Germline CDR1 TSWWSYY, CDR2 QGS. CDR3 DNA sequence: TGTGCTCTTGGGGAAGCTGTGTACTGGGGGATGGCCGTTAAACTCATCTTT. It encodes CALGEAVYWGMAVKLIF.

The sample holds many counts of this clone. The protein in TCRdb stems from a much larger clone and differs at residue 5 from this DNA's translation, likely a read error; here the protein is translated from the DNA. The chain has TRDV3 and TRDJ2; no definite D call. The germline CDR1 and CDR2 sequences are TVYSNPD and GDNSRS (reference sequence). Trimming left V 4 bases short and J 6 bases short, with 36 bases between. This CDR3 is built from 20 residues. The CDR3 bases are TGTGCCTCCTATCCACCAACTGCTGGATTTATCAGAAGTCTGGCAGCACAACTCTTCTTT. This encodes CASYPPTAGFIRSLAAQLFF.

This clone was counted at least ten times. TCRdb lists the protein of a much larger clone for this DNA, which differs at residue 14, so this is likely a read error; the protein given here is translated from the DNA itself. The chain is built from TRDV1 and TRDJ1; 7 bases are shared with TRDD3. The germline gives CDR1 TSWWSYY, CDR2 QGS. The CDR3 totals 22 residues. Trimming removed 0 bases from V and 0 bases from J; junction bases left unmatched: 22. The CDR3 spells CALGELKVPTGDKSGDTDKLIF. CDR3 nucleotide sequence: TGTGCTCTTGGGGAACTCAAGGTACCTACTGGGGATAAGTCCGGGGACACCGATAAACTCATCTTT.

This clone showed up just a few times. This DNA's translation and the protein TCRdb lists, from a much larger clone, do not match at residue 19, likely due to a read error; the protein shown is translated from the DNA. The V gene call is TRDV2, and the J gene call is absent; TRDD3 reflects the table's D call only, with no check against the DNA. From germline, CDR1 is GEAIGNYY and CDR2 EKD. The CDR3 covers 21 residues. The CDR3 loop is CACDSSCTGGLVSWDTRQVFF. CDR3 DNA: TGTGCCTGTGACTCGTCCTGTACTGGGGGATTGGTCTCCTGGGACACCCGACAGGTGTTTTTC.

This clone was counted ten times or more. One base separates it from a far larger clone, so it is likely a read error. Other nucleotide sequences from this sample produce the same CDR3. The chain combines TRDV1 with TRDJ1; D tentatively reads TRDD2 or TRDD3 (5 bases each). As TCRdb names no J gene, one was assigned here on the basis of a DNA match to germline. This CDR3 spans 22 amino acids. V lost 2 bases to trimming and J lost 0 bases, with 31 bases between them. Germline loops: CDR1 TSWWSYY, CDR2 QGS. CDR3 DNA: TGTGCTCTTGGGGAATCCGCAAACTTGCGCGGGGGGTACCTACGGTACACCGATAAACTCATCTTT. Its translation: CALGESANLRGGYLRYTDKLIF.